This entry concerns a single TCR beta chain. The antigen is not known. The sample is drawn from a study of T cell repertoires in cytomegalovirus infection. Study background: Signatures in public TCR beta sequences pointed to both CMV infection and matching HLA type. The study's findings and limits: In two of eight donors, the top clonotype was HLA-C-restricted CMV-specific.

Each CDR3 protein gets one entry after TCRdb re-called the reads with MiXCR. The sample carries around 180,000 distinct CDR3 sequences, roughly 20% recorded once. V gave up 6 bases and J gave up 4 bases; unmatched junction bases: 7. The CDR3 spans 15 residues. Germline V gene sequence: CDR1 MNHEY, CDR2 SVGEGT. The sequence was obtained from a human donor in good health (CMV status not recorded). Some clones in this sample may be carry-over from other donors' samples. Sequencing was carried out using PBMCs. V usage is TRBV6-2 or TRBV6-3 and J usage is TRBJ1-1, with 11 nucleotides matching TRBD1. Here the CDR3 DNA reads TGTGCCAGCAGGCGGACAGGGGGCGGGTTCACTGAAGCTTTCTTT. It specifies CASRRTGGGFTEAFF.